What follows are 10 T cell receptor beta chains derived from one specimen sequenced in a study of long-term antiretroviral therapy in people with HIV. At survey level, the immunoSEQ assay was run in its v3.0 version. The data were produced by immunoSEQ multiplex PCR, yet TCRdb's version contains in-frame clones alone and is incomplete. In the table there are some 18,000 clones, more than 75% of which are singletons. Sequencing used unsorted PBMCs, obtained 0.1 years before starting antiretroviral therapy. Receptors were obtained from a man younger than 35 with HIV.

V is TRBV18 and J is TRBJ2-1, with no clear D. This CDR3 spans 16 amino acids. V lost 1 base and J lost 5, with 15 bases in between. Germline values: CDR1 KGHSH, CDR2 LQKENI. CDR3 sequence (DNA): TGTGCCAGCTCACCACAGGCAGTCAGTCAAAACAATGAGCAGTTCTTC. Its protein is CASSPQAVSQNNEQFF. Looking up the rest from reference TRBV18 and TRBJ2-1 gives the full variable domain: NAGVMQNPRHLVRRRGQEARLRCSPMKGHSHVYWYRQLPEEGLKFMVYLQKENIIDESGMPKERFSAEFPKEGPSILRIQQVVRGDSAAYFCASSPQAVSQNNEQFFGPGTRLTVL.

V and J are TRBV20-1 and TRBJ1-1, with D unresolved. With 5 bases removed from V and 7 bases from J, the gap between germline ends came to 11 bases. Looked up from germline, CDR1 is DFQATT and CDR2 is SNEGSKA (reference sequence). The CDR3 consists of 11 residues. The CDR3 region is CSAHRAYEAFF. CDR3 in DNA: TGCAGTGCTCACCGGGCCTATGAAGCTTTCTTT.

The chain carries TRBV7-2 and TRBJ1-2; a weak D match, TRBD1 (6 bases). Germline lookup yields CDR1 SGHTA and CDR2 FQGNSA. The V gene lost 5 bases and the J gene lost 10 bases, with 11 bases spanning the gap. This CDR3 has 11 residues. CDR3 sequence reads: CASSVDRSYTF. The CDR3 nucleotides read TGTGCCAGCAGCGTAGACAGGTCCTACACCTTC.

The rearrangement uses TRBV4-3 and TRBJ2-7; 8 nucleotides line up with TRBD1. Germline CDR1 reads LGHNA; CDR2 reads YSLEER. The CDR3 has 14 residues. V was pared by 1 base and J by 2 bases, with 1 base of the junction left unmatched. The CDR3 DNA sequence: TGCGCCAGCAGCCAAGGGACAGGGCCCTACGAGCAGTACTTC. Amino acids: CASSQGTGPYEQYF.

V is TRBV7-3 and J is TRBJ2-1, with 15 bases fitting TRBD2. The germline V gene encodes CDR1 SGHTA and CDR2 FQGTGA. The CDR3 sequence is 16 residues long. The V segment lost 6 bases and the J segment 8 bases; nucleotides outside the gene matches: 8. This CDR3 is CASSWTSGRAFDEQFF. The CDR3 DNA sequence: TGTGCCAGCAGTTGGACTAGCGGGAGGGCCTTTGATGAGCAGTTCTTC.

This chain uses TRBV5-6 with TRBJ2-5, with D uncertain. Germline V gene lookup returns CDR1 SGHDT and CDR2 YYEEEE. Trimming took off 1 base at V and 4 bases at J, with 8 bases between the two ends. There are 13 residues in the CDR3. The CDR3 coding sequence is TGTGCCAGCAGCTTGATCCGAGTAGAGACCCAGTACTTC. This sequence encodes CASSLIRVETQYF.

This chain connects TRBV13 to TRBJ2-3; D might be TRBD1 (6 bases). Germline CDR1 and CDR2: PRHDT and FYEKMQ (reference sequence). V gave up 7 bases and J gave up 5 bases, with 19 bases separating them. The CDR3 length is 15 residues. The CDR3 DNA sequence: TGTGCCAGCACCGAACGTGGCAGGGGCATAGATACGCAGTATTTT. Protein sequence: CASTERGRGIDTQYF.

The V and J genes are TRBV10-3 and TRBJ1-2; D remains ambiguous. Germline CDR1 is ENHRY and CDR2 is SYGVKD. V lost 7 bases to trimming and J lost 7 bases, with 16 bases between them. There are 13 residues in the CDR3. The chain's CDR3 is CAIKEGDRAGYTF. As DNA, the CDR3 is TGTGCCATCAAAGAGGGAGATAGGGCTGGCTACACCTTC.

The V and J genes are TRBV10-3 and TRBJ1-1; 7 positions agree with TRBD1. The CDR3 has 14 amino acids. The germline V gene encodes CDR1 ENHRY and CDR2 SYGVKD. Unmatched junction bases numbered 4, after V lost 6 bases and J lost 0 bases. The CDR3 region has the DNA TGTGCCATCAGCGAGGGACAGTTGAACACTGAAGCTTTCTTT. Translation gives CAISEGQLNTEAFF.

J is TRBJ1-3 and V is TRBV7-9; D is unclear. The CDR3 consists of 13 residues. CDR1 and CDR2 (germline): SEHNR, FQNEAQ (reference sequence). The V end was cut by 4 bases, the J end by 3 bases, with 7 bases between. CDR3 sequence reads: CASSSAFGNTIYF. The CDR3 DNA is TGTGCCAGCAGCTCCGCTTTTGGAAACACCATATATTTT.